This T cell receptor (beta chain) originates from a study of T cell changes during pregnancy in multiple sclerosis. This clone was recorded only once. The CDR3 runs to 15 residues. V trimming: 0 bases; J trimming: 3 bases; junction bases outside the gene matches: 2. Per the germline V gene, CDR1 is SGHVS and CDR2 is FNYEAQ. Clones were read by immunoSEQ multiplex PCR, and TCRdb kept only the in-frame ones, dropping some. This sample carries around 95,000 clones, roughly 94% of them seen once, and the ten largest clones take about 2.3%. This clonotype was obtained from a female donor in good health, enrolled as a control in a pregnancy study. The sequenced sample was peripheral blood, obtained after pregnancy. The chain is built from TRBV7-6 and TRBJ2-1, with 7 nucleotides matching TRBD2. This CDR3 is CASSLAGGDYNEQFF. CDR3 DNA sequence: TGTGCCAGCAGCTTAGCGGGAGGGGACTACAATGAGCAGTTCTTC.